Listed below are T cell receptor beta chains from one sample, sequenced in a study of PD-1 blockade in classical Hodgkin lymphoma. Assay used: immunoSEQ multiplex PCR; TCRdb lists only in-frame clones, some missing. The sample carries roughly 19,000 clones, around 76% recorded once. The specimen comprised peripheral blood mononuclear cells (PBMCs), sampled before the fourth cycle of nivolumab. The receptors derive from a human donor with classical Hodgkin lymphoma. Both conserved end residues are part of each CDR3. Each record gives: clone size, V gene, J gene, D gene, CDR3 DNA, CDR3 protein. The D gene is left open where the match is weak. Clone sizes are given selectively: once, few, many, or a class where the clone is expanded.

once	TRBV7-9	TRBJ2-3	NA	TGTGCCAGCAGCTTAAAGGGATCCATGGCAGATACGCAGTATTTT	CASSLKGSMADTQYF
NA	TRBV7-2	TRBJ2-7	NA	TGTGCCAGCAGCTTAGGGGGCAGGGTCTACGAGCAGTACTTC	CASSLGGRVYEQYF
NA	TRBV5-8	TRBJ2-6	TRBD1	TGCGCCAGCAGCGTAGACAGGGCTTCTGGGGCCAACGTCCTGACTTTC	CASSVDRASGANVLTF
medium-sized	TRBV19	TRBJ1-5	TRBD1	TGTGCCAGTAGTATCTTGGGACAGAATCAGCCCCAGCATTTT	CASSILGQNQPQHF
NA	TRBV7-6	TRBJ2-5	TRBD2	TGTGCCAGCAGCTTAGGCCTAGCGGGAGGAGAGACCCAGTACTTC	CASSLGLAGGETQYF
NA	TRBV19	TRBJ1-2	NA	TGTGCCAGTAACCTCCTGACAGGAGAATCTGGCTACACCTTC	CASNLLTGESGYTF
NA	TRBV18	TRBJ1-1	NA	TGTGCCAGCTCACCGAGAATACCGCCGGACACTGAAGCTTTCTTT	CASSPRIPPDTEAFF
NA	TRBV6-6	TRBJ1-5	NA	TGTGCCAGCAGCATCGGTCAGCCCCAGCATTTT	CASSIGQPQHF
NA	TRBV5-1	TRBJ2-2	NA	TGCGCCAGCCGCCTTCAGGGGCCCGGGGAGCTGTTTTTT	CASRLQGPGELFF
NA	TRBV19	TRBJ2-7	NA	TGTGCCAGTAGTATTACGGGGAGTTTAAGCGAGCAGTACTTC	CASSITGSLSEQYF
NA	TRBV29-1	TRBJ2-3	TRBD2	TGCAGCGTTGCGGGGGGGGCGGGTCAACCTAGCACAGATACGCAGTATTTT	CSVAGGAGQPSTDTQYF
few	TRBV19	TRBJ2-2	NA	TGTGCCAGTAGTATATATCGGGGCGCCGGGGAGCTGTTTTTT	CASSIYRGAGELFF
NA	TRBV9	TRBJ1-1	TRBD1	TGTGCCAGCAGCGTAGGGACAGGGGGGCGGAACACTGAAGCTTTCTTT	CASSVGTGGRNTEAFF
few	TRBV5-6	TRBJ2-6	NA	TGTGCCAGCAGCTTGGGACAGCTAAACGTCCTGACTTTC	CASSLGQLNVLTF
NA	TRBV5-4	TRBJ2-5	NA	TGTGCCAGCAGCTTGCAGGGCGGAGAGACCCAGTACTTC	CASSLQGGETQYF
NA	TRBV6-5	TRBJ1-1	NA	TGTGCCAGCAGTTACACACGGCTCATGAACACTGAAGCTTTCTTT	CASSYTRLMNTEAFF
few	TRBV19	TRBJ2-3	NA	TGTGCCAGTAGTGCGAGTGGTAGCGCGGGCACAGATACGCAGTATTTT	CASSASGSAGTDTQYF
NA	TRBV5-1	TRBJ2-5	NA	TGCGCCAGCAGCTTGGCGGTGGGACTGGGAGAGACCCAGTACTTC	CASSLAVGLGETQYF
NA	TRBV19	TRBJ2-3	NA	TGTGCCAGTAGTATAAATGGGCCGAGGGCAGATACGCAGTATTTT	CASSINGPRADTQYF
NA	TRBV10-3	TRBJ1-1	NA	TGTGCCATCAGTGGCGGGGTGCAGTTAATGAACACTGAAGCTTTCTTT	CAISGGVQLMNTEAFF
once	TRBV7-9	TRBJ1-1	NA	TGTGCCAGCAGCTTAGTCCCGGATTTGGTTCGCACTGAAGCTTTCTTT	CASSLVPDLVRTEAFF
NA	TRBV21-1	TRBJ2-1	NA	TGTGCCAGCAGCAAACTAGGGGGGCGAGTCTTGGGTGCCTACAATGAGCAGTTCTTC	CASSKLGGRVLGAYNEQFF
NA	TRBV21-1	TRBJ2-3	NA	TGTGCCAGCAGGTTAGGGACACCAGCTAGCACAGATACGCAGTATTTT	CASRLGTPASTDTQYF
NA	TRBV30	TRBJ2-5	TRBD2	TGTGCCTGGAGTGAACTAGCGGGAGGAGAGACCCAGTACTTC	CAWSELAGGETQYF